One and the same sample provided the 18 T cell receptor beta chains below, sequenced in a study of CD8+ T cells in alopecia areata. Documented treatment: oral pan-JAK inhibitor, 5-10 mg twice daily. Sequencing used cDNA as its template, made by extracting RNA and reverse transcribing it. Measured with immunoSEQ multiplex PCR; TCRdb has only the in-frame clones, and not every one. This table has about 180,000 clones, about 51% appearing once. The sample here was CD8+ T cells sorted from blood, taken around week 53, from a patient treated with tofacitinib. These receptors came from a human donor with alopecia areata.

This chain connects TRBV25-1 to TRBJ1-1; D remains unclear. V lost 3 bases, J lost 1 base, and 6 bases lay in between. The CDR3 has 13 amino acids. Per the germline V gene, CDR1 is MGHDK and CDR2 is SYGVNS. CDR3 protein: CASSDGRNTEAFF. The CDR3, as DNA: TGTGCCAGCAGTGATGGGCGGAACACTGAAGCTTTCTTT.

The V call is TRBV10-3, the J call TRBJ2-3; D is unclear. Germline-derived CDR1 and CDR2 are ENHRY and SYGVKD. The CDR3 consists of 14 residues. Trimming cost V 11 bases and J 0 bases, with 15 bases left between them. The CDR3 spells CAVTSTDSTDTQYF. The CDR3 DNA follows: TGTGCCGTGACATCCACAGATAGCACAGATACGCAGTATTTT.

The chain recombines TRBV4-1 with TRBJ2-3; possibly TRBD2 for D (6 bases). The germline V and J ends were trimmed by 3 bases and 0 bases, with 13 bases remaining between them. CDR1 MGHRA and CDR2 YSYEKL come from the germline V gene. CDR3 length: 16 amino acids. The DNA of the CDR3 is TGCGCCAGCAGCCAGGAGGGCTTCACTAGCACAGATACGCAGTATTTT. Its translation is CASSQEGFTSTDTQYF.

This chain links TRBV6-5 with TRBJ2-7; a possible D gene is TRBD2 (7 bases). Trimming removed 5 bases at V and 6 bases at J, with 17 bases between. Germline V gene sequence: CDR1 MNHEY, CDR2 SVGAGI. The CDR3 is 14 amino acids. CDR3 bases: TGTGCCAGCAGTCCTCAGGGGTCGGGAGGCGAGCAGTACTTC. Encoded protein: CASSPQGSGGEQYF.

The chain couples TRBV6-6 to TRBJ2-2; D unresolved. In germline, CDR1 is MNHNY, CDR2 SVGAGI (reference sequence). The CDR3 loop spans 15 amino acids. The V end lost 6 bases, the J end lost 1 base, and 12 bases lay between the germline ends. The CDR3, as DNA: TGTGCCAGCAGCCTTGAACATTTGAACACCGGGGAGCTGTTTTTT. This encodes CASSLEHLNTGELFF.

A note on this clone: This same CDR3 is encoded by further DNA sequences in the sample. V usage is TRBV6-5 and J usage is TRBJ2-7; a weak D match, TRBD2 (5 bases). The CDR3 runs to 14 residues. Trimming left V 0 bases short and J 1 base short, with 7 bases between. Germline-derived CDR1 and CDR2 are MNHEY and SVGAGI. The CDR3 nucleotides are TGTGCCAGCAGTTACTCGGGAGAGTCCTACGAGCAGTACTTC. It translates to CASSYSGESYEQYF.

This chain links TRBV7-8 with TRBJ2-7; 7 bases are a match to TRBD1. V shed 1 base and J 7 bases; nucleotides not matched to a gene: 7. CDR1 and CDR2 from the germline V gene are SGHVS and FQNEAQ. This CDR3 region has 14 residues. CDR3 sequence reads: CASSLVSGGREQYF. DNA of the CDR3: TGTGCCAGCAGCTTAGTTTCAGGGGGAAGGGAGCAGTACTTC.

The chain uses TRBV27 and TRBJ1-4; the match to TRBD1 covers 8 bases. The germline CDR1 and CDR2 sequences are MNHEY and SMNVEV (reference sequence). The V and J ends lost 5 bases and 4 bases, in that order; junction bases with no gene match: 12. CDR3 size: 17 residues. This chain's CDR3 is CASSPGQGHTSNEKLFF. In DNA form, the CDR3 reads TGTGCCAGCAGTCCCGGACAGGGACATACAAGTAATGAAAAACTGTTTTTT.

The rearrangement joins TRBV7-2 to TRBJ2-7; D call uncertain. CDR1 SGHTA and CDR2 FQGNSA come from the germline V gene. V dropped 2 bases and J dropped 7 bases, with 18 bases sitting between them. This CDR3 spans 15 amino acids. Here the CDR3 reads CASSLTAAGIQEQYF. DNA of the CDR3: TGTGCCAGCAGCTTAACGGCAGCCGGTATCCAAGAGCAGTACTTC. Drawing the rest from reference TRBV7-2 and TRBJ2-7, the complete variable domain is GAGVSQSPSNKVTEKGKDVELRCDPISGHTALYWYRQSLGQGLEFLIYFQGNSAPDKSGLPSDRFSAERTGGSVSTLTIQRTQQEDSAVYLCASSLTAAGIQEQYFGPGTRLTVT.

The table lists this clone with a count of one. The V gene is TRBV1, the J gene TRBJ1-4; the D segment call TRBD1 is taken from the table without a DNA check. TRBV1 is a recognized pseudogene. The CDR3 spans 14 residues. This chain's CDR3 is CTSSPGQWDEKLFF. Written as DNA, the CDR3 is TGCACCAGCAGCCCTGGACAGTGGGATGAAAAACTGTTTTTT.

The sample holds a few counts of this clone. This specimen includes other DNA sequences encoding the same CDR3. The chain links TRBV29-1 to TRBJ2-7, with 7 bases that match TRBD1. Looked up from germline, CDR1 is SQVTM and CDR2 is ANQGSEA. Trimming cost V 6 bases and J 1 base; bases outside gene matches: 3. CDR3 length equals 12 residues. DNA of the CDR3: TGCAGCGTGGAACAGGGGTCCTACGAGCAGTACTTC. Residues: CSVEQGSYEQYF.

The chain employs TRBV6-6 and TRBJ2-7, with a possible D match to TRBD1 (5 bases). This CDR3 has 13 residues. Germline loops: CDR1 MNHNY, CDR2 SVGAGI (reference sequence). V was pared by 6 bases and J by 3 bases, with 12 bases between. The CDR3 loop reads CASSHTGFYEQYF. CDR3 sequence (DNA): TGTGCCAGCAGCCATACAGGATTCTACGAGCAGTACTTC.

With regard to this clone: Other DNA sequences of this sample code for an identical CDR3. This chain connects TRBV27 to TRBJ2-1, with TRBD2 matching over 7 bases. The V segment lost 11 bases and the J segment 4 bases; nucleotides outside the gene matches: 11. This CDR3 has 14 amino acids. Per the germline V gene, CDR1 is MNHEY and CDR2 is SMNVEV (reference sequence). This CDR3 reads CASSPAGSYNEQFF. CDR3 nucleotides: TGTGCCTCCAGCCCAGCGGGGAGTTACAATGAGCAGTTCTTC.

This chain joins TRBV27 and TRBJ2-7; possible D gene TRBD1, 6 bases. Deletions cut 5 bases from V and 5 bases from J, with 13 bases between. There are 13 residues in the CDR3. The V gene's germline CDR1 is MNHEY and CDR2 SMNVEV (reference sequence). Written as DNA, the CDR3 is TGTGCCAGCAGTCCCCAGGGGTGGGACGAGCAGTACTTC. Protein sequence: CASSPQGWDEQYF.

The chain is built from TRBV7-2 and TRBJ2-5, with 9 bases fitting TRBD1. CDR3 length: 16 residues. Per the germline V gene, CDR1 is SGHTA and CDR2 is FQGNSA. V trimming: 5 bases; J trimming: 1 base; junction bases outside the gene matches: 8. The CDR3 protein is CASSARQGGFQETQYF. Here the CDR3 DNA reads TGTGCCAGCAGCGCCCGACAGGGGGGATTCCAAGAGACCCAGTACTTC.

V usage is TRBV11-2 and J usage is TRBJ1-1; no firm D call. The CDR3 has 13 residues. Germline V gene data show CDR1 as SGHAT and CDR2 as FQNNGV. V lost 5 bases, J lost 3 bases, and 10 bases lay in between. As DNA, the CDR3 is TGTGCCAGCAGCGCAGGAGGGTACACTGAAGCTTTCTTT. Amino acid sequence: CASSAGGYTEAFF.

V is TRBV10-3 and J is TRBJ2-5, with D perhaps matching TRBD1 (5 bases). Germline V gene data show CDR1 as ENHRY and CDR2 as SYGVKD. This CDR3 is built from 13 residues. Trimming stripped 4 bases from V and 3 bases from J, with 9 bases between. The CDR3 DNA follows: TGTGCCATCAGTGGGGGCAGGGAAGAGACCCAGTACTTC. As protein: CAISGGREETQYF.

The V gene is TRBV29-1, the J gene TRBJ1-2; 9 positions agree with TRBD1. The CDR3 contains 13 residues. Germline V gene sequence: CDR1 SQVTM, CDR2 ANQGSEA. The J segment lost 4 bases and the V segment lost 6 bases, leaving 6 bases of the junction unmatched. The CDR3 region is CSVTGGNIYGYTF. The DNA of the CDR3 is TGCAGCGTGACAGGGGGAAACATCTATGGCTACACCTTC.